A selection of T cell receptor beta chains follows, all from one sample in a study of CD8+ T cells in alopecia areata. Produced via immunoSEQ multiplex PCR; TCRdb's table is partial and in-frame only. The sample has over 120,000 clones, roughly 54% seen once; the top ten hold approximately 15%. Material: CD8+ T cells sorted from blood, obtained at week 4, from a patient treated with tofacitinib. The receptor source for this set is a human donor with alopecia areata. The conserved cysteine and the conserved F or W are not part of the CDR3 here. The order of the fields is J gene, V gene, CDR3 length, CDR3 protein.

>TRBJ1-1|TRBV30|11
AWSRGMNTEAF
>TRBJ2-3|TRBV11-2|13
ASSQWDTGTDTQY
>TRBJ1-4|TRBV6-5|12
ASSTGELGEKLF
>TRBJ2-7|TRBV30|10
AWDGSSYEQY
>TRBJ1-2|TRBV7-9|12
ASSPGPGFGGYT
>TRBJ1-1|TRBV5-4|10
ASSFFGTEAF
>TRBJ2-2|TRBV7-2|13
ASSFWDSFTGELF
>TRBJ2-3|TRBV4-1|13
ASSLKAPSTDTQY
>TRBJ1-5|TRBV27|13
ASSSGQGHNQPQH
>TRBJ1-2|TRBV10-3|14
AIRKDNEESNYGYT
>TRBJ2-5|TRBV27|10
ASSLLGGPQY
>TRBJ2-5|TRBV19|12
ASRAGEWEETQY
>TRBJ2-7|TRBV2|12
ASSEPQNAYEQY
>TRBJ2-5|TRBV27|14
ASSFAAGELQETQY
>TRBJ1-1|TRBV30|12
ACPRTGSNTEAF
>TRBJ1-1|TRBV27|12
ASSFGRWDTEAF
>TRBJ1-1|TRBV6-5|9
ASTGGTEAF
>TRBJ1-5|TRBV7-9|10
ASSQLGGPQH
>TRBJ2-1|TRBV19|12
ASSITSENNEQF
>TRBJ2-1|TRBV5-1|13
ASSFGVAGGNEQF
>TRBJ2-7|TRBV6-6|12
ASSYSTTLYEQY
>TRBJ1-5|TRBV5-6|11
ASSLGAEGPQH
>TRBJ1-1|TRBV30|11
AWSVAVSLEAF
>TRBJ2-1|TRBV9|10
ASSVVSWEQF
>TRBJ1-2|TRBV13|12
ASSSGQGQDGYT
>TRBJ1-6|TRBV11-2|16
ASSSTFPYEQGYSPLH
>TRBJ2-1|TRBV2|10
AIRTLQNEQF
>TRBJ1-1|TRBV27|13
ASSFTGYVDTEAF
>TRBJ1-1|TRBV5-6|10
ASSYDRTEAF
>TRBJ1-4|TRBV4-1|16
ASSQGGTAFLLGEKLF
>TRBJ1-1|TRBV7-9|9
ASNQGVEAF
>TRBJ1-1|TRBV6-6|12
ASTERGMNTEAF
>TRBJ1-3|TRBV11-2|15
ASSRGPLSGSGNTIY
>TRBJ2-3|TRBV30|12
AWTLTGSTDTQY
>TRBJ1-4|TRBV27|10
ASSSWGEKLF
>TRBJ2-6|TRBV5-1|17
ASSLWTDLRGSGANVLT
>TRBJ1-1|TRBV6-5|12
ASSPSGGNTEAF
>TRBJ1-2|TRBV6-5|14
ASSYSTTRSYDGYT
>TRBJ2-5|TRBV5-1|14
ASSLALASVGETQY
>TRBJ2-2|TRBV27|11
ASSFTRTGELF
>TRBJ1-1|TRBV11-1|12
ASSLGVGYTEAF
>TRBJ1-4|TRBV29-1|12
SVIETESNEKLF
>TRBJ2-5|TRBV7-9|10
ASSLGQETQY
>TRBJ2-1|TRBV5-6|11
ASSLVLLNEQF
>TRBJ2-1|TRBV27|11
ASSLNRGWEQF
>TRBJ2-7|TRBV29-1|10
SVELEGYEQY